One sample yielded the 24 T cell receptor beta chains listed below, sequenced in a study of blood T cell repertoires in COVID-19. Some clones are missing from TCRdb's copy, which holds only in-frame ones; the method was immunoSEQ multiplex PCR. The data hold 190,000 or so clones, with more than 75% observed a single time. The source material was peripheral blood. These TCRs come from a woman younger than 35 who had recovered from COVID-19.

The V and J genes are TRBV5-1 and TRBJ2-3, with D unresolved. The CDR3 extends over 15 amino acids. Trimming pared 1 base from V and 0 bases from J, leaving 9 bases between. Per the germline V gene, CDR1 is SGHRS and CDR2 is YFSETQ. This CDR3 is CASSLQASSTDTQYF. CDR3 nucleotides: TGCGCCAGCAGCTTGCAGGCATCTAGCACAGATACGCAGTATTTT.

This sequence joins TRBV27 and TRBJ1-1; TRBD1 is a possible D gene (6 bases). CDR1 and CDR2 from the germline V gene are MNHEY and SMNVEV (reference sequence). V was cut by 4 bases and J by 6 bases, with 12 bases left in between. This CDR3 is built from 13 residues. In nucleotides, the CDR3 is TGTGCCAGCAGTTACAGGGTTAGCGCTGAAGCTTTCTTT. The encoded protein is CASSYRVSAEAFF.

The CDR3 DNA reads TGTGCCAGCTCACCGGACAGCTCGGCTGAAGCTTTCTTT. Its translation: CASSPDSSAEAFF. The rearrangement joins TRBV18 to TRBJ1-1; TRBD1 is a possible D gene (6 bases). This CDR3 is built from 13 residues. V lost 3 bases and J 6 bases, leaving 11 bases between the germline ends. Germline V CDR1 and CDR2: KGHSH, LQKENI.

Worth noting for this clone: The identical CDR3 is also encoded by other nucleotide sequences in the sample. CDR3 nucleotides: TGTGCCAGCAGCCCCCCGGGACTCCTCTATGGCTACACCTTC. This gives the protein CASSPPGLLYGYTF. This chain joins TRBV27 and TRBJ1-2, with D possibly matching TRBD1 (5 bases). The CDR3 covers 14 residues. Trimming shortened V by 6 bases and J by 4 bases, and 15 bases separated the two germline ends. Germline CDR1 and CDR2: MNHEY and SMNVEV (reference sequence).

V and J are TRBV14 and TRBJ2-2; D possibly corresponds to TRBD1 (5 bases). The V and J ends lost 5 bases and 7 bases respectively, with 14 bases between them. The CDR3 is 14 residues long. Germline loops: CDR1 SGHDN, CDR2 FVKESK. CDR3 nucleotides: TGTGCCAGCAGCTGGGGCAGGGCGAACGGGGAGCTGTTTTTT. Protein product: CASSWGRANGELFF. Full variable domain (outside the CDR3, taken from reference TRBV14 and TRBJ2-2): EAGVTQFPSHSVIEKGQTVTLRCDPISGHDNLYWYRRVMGKEIKFLLHFVKESKQDESGMPNNRFLAERTGGTYSTLKVQPAELEDSGVYFCASSWGRANGELFFGEGSRLTVL.

This clone has just a few counts. The chain has TRBV5-4 and TRBJ2-2; 11 bases map to TRBD2. The ends lost 3 bases at V and 4 bases at J; junction bases unmatched: 5. There are 16 residues in the CDR3. Germline V gene data show CDR1 as SGHNT and CDR2 as YYREEE (reference sequence). The CDR3 protein is CASSSLAGGRTGELFF. CDR3 DNA: TGTGCCAGCAGCTCTTTAGCGGGGGGGCGCACCGGGGAGCTGTTTTTT.

This chain links TRBV19 with TRBJ2-3, with 8 bases identical to TRBD1. The CDR3 has 15 residues. V was clipped by 3 bases and J by 2 bases; unmatched bases: 4. The germline gives CDR1 LNHDA, CDR2 SQIVND (reference sequence). This CDR3 reads CASSIGRGHTDTQYF. DNA for the CDR3: TGTGCCAGTAGTATCGGCAGGGGGCACACAGATACGCAGTATTTT. Together with reference TRBV19 and TRBJ2-3, the CDR3 gives the full variable domain: DGGITQSPKYLFRKEGQNVTLSCEQNLNHDAMYWYRQDPGQGLRLIYYSQIVNDFQKGDIAEGYSVSREKKESFPLTVTSAQKNPTAFYLCASSIGRGHTDTQYFGPGTRLTVL.

This CDR3 is CASSLRGRPLQETQYF. The CDR3 nucleotides read TGTGCCAGCAGTTTAAGGGGGCGGCCCCTACAAGAGACCCAGTACTTC. J is TRBJ2-5 and V is TRBV27; 7 nucleotides align to TRBD1. The CDR3 is 16 residues long. V gave up 2 bases and J gave up 2 bases; unmatched junction bases: 8. Germline V gene data show CDR1 as MNHEY and CDR2 as SMNVEV (reference sequence).

For this clone: Other DNA sequences in the sample encode the same CDR3. The V gene is TRBV5-1, the J gene TRBJ1-1; D perhaps matches TRBD1 (6 bases). The CDR3 is 14 amino acids. The germline gives CDR1 SGHRS, CDR2 YFSETQ. Between the trimmed V and J ends, which lost 4 bases and 0 bases, there was a span of 10 bases. CDR3 amino acids: CASSPGQMNTEAFF. CDR3 sequence (DNA): TGCGCCAGCAGCCCCGGACAGATGAACACTGAAGCTTTCTTT.

V and J are TRBV2 and TRBJ1-1; D is unclear. This CDR3 is 12 amino acids long. V was clipped by 4 bases and J by 1 base, with 4 bases between them. The V gene's germline CDR1 is SNHLY and CDR2 FYNNEI. CDR3 sequence reads: CASSGENTEAFF. The CDR3 nucleotides are TGTGCCAGCAGTGGCGAGAACACTGAAGCTTTCTTT.

The chain links TRBV10-3 to TRBJ1-1, with D maybe TRBD1 (6 bases). The CDR3 sequence is 16 residues long. Germline assignment: CDR1 ENHRY and CDR2 SYGVKD. Trimming took off 4 bases at V and 0 bases at J, with 15 bases between the two ends. DNA of the CDR3: TGTGCCATCAGTGGGACCTTACAGGGACTGAACACTGAAGCTTTCTTT. It encodes CAISGTLQGLNTEAFF.

V and J are TRBV3-1 (or the pseudogene TRBV3-2) and TRBJ2-1; D is undetermined. The ends were cut back, 3 bases at V and 6 bases at J, with 6 bases in the middle. The CDR3 contains 12 residues. Looked up from germline, CDR1 is LGHDT and CDR2 is YNNKEL (reference sequence). CDR3 in DNA: TGTGCCAGCAGCCAGATTAGCAATGAGCAGTTCTTC. This encodes CASSQISNEQFF.

The chain has TRBV29-1 and TRBJ1-2; 7 positions match TRBD1. The CDR3 is 16 residues long. In germline, CDR1 is SQVTM, CDR2 ANQGSEA. The trim removed 1 base at V and 5 bases at J, leaving 13 bases unmatched. CDR3 bases: TGCAGCGTTGAAGGGGGGACAGCCGATTGGGAATATGGCTACACCTTC. It codes for CSVEGGTADWEYGYTF.

The chain joins TRBV9 to TRBJ2-5; 11 positions agree with TRBD2. Germline CDR1 is SGDLS and CDR2 is YYNGEE. The V segment lost 4 bases and the J segment 2 bases; nucleotides outside the gene matches: 4. This CDR3 region has 15 residues. The CDR3 is CASSPSGGMQETQYF. CDR3 nucleotides: TGTGCCAGCAGCCCTAGCGGGGGGATGCAAGAGACCCAGTACTTC.

The chain carries TRBV10-3 and TRBJ2-7, with 8 bases identical to TRBD1. Germline V gives CDR1 ENHRY, CDR2 SYGVKD. The CDR3 has 13 residues. Trimming at V came to 8 bases and at J to 5 bases, leaving 8 bases not matched to a gene. CDR3 amino acids: CAIGQGVEHEQYV. The CDR3 region has the DNA TGTGCCATCGGACAGGGAGTGGAGCACGAGCAGTACGTC.

The rearrangement joins TRBV27 to TRBJ1-1; 8 bases are shared with TRBD1. The CDR3 loop spans 14 amino acids. Germline trimming cut 6 bases from V and 6 bases from J; bases unmatched to any gene: 9. The germline V gene encodes CDR1 MNHEY and CDR2 SMNVEV (reference sequence). Here the CDR3 DNA reads TGTGCCAGCAGGCCATCAGTACAGGGGGCTGAAGCTTTCTTT. Amino acid sequence: CASRPSVQGAEAFF.

The CDR3 DNA is TGTGCCAGCAGCTCTAGGCGATCGACAGCGAACACTGAAGCTTTCTTT. It translates to CASSSRRSTANTEAFF. The genes are TRBV7-9 and TRBJ1-1, with D possibly TRBD1 on 5 matching bases. The germline V gene has CDR1 SEHNR and CDR2 FQNEAQ (reference sequence). This CDR3 comprises 16 residues. Trimming cost V 4 bases and J 1 base, with 16 bases left between them.

This chain uses TRBV19 with TRBJ1-2, with 12 bases matching TRBD1. The CDR3 contains 15 residues. Germline CDR1 is LNHDA and CDR2 is SQIVND (reference sequence). V trimming: 5 bases; J trimming: 7 bases; junction bases outside the gene matches: 8. In DNA, the CDR3 is TGTGCCAGTAGTCCTACCGGGACAGGGGGCTCTGGCTACACCTTC. Its protein is CASSPTGTGGSGYTF.

A single count supports this clone. The chain joins TRBV5-1 to TRBJ2-1; 11 bases align to TRBD2. This CDR3 contains 15 residues. V lost 4 bases to trimming and J lost 5 bases; unmatched junction nucleotides: 5. Germline values: CDR1 SGHRS, CDR2 YFSETQ. Here the CDR3 reads CASSPGTSGHNEQFF. The CDR3 DNA reads TGCGCCAGCAGCCCCGGGACTAGCGGTCACAATGAGCAGTTCTTC.

The rearrangement joins TRBV6-5 to TRBJ1-1, with 9 bases matching TRBD1. The CDR3 extends over 16 amino acids. CDR1 is MNHEY, CDR2 SVGAGI, per germline. V shed 4 bases and J 5 bases; nucleotides not matched to a gene: 11. CDR3 DNA sequence: TGTGCCAGCAGTTTCGGGACAGGGAACTTTGGGACTGAAGCTTTCTTT. Protein: CASSFGTGNFGTEAFF.

The chain is built from TRBV11-2 and TRBJ2-4, with TRBD1 identical over 9 bases. CDR1 and CDR2 (germline): SGHAT, FQNNGV. The CDR3 has 15 residues. The ends lost 5 bases at V and 2 bases at J; junction bases unmatched: 4. CDR3 amino acids: CASSRTGATKNIQYF. For the CDR3, the DNA is TGTGCCAGCAGCCGGACAGGGGCGACCAAAAACATTCAGTACTTC.

V is TRBV10-3 and J is TRBJ2-3; TRBD2 matches 11 bases. The CDR3 runs 18 residues. Germline CDR1 is ENHRY and CDR2 is SYGVKD. Trimming at V came to 5 bases and at J to 0 bases, leaving 10 bases not matched to a gene. Here the CDR3 reads CAISSPGTSGASTDTQYF. In DNA, the CDR3 is TGTGCCATCAGTTCCCCCGGGACTAGCGGTGCTAGCACAGATACGCAGTATTTT.

J is TRBJ2-3 and V is TRBV12-5; D is perhaps TRBD2 (6 bases). Trimming removed 1 base from V and 5 bases from J, with 16 bases in between. CDR1 LGHNT and CDR2 FRNRAP come from the germline V gene. This CDR3 contains 16 residues. The CDR3 bases are TGTGCTAGTGGTTTGGACCTGGGGCTGCGGGGAGATACGCAGTATTTT. Residues: CASGLDLGLRGDTQYF. Complete variable domain (other parts from reference TRBV12-5 and TRBJ2-3): DARVTQTPRHKVTEMGQEVTMRCQPILGHNTVFWYRQTMMQGLELLAYFRNRAPLDDSGMPKDRFSAEMPDATLATLKIQPSEPRDSAVYFCASGLDLGLRGDTQYFGPGTRLTVL.

The V call is TRBV27, the J call TRBJ1-1; 9 bases agree with TRBD1. The CDR3 length is 15 residues. The V segment lost 7 bases and the J segment 4 bases; nucleotides outside the gene matches: 10. Germline CDR1 reads MNHEY; CDR2 reads SMNVEV (reference sequence). Here the CDR3 reads CASTSGTGLGTEAFF. The CDR3 DNA is TGTGCCAGCACCTCCGGGACAGGGTTGGGCACTGAAGCTTTCTTT.